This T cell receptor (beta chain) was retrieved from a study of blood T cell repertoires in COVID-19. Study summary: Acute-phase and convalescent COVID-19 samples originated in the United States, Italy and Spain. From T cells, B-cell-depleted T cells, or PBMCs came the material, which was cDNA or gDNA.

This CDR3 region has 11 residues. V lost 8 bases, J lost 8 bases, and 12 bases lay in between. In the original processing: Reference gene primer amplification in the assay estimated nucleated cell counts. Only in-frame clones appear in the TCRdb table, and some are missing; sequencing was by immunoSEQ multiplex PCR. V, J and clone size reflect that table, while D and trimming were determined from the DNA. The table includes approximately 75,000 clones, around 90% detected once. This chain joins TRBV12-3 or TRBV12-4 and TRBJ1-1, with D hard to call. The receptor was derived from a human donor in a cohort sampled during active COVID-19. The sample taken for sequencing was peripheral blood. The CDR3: CASQSFSEAFF. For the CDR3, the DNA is TGTGCCAGCCAGTCCTTTTCCGAAGCTTTCTTT.